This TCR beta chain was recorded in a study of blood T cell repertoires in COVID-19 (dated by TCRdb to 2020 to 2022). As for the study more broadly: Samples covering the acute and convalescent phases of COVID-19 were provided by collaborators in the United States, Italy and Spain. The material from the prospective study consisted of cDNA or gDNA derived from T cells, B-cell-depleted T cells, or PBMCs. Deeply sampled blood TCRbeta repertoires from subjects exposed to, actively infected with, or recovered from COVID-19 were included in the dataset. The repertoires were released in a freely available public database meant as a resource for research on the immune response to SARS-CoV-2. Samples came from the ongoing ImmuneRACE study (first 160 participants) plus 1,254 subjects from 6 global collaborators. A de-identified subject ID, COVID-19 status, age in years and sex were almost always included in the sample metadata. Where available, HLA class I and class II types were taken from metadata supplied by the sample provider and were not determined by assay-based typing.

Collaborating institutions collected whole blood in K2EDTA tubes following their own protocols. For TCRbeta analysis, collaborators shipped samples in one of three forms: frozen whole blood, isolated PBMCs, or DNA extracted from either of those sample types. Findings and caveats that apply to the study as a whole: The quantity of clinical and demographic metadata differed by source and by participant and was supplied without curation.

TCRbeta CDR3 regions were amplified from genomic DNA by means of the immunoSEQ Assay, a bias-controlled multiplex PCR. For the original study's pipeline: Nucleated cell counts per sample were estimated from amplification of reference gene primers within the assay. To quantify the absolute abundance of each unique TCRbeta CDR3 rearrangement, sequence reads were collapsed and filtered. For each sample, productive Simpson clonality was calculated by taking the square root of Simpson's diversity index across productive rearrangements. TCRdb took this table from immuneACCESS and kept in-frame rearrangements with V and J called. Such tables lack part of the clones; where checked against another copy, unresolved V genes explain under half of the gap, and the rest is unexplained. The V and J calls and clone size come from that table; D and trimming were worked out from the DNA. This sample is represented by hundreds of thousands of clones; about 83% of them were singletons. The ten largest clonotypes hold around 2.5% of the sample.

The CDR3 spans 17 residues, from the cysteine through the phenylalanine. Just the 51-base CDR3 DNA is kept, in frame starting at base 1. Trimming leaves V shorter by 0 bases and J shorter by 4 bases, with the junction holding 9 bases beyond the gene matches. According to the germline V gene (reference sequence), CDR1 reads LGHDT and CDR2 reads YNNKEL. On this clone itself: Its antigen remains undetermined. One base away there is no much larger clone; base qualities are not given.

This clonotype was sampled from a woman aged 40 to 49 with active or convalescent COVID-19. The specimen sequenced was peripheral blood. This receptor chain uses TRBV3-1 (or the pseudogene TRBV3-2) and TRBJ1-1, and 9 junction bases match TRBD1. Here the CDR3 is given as CASSQDFGTGSGTEAFF. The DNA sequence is TGTGCCAGCAGCCAAGATTTTGGGACAGGGTCTGGCACTGAAGCTTTCTTT.